The rows below give T cell receptor beta chains drawn from one sample of a study. Assay: immunoSEQ multiplex PCR; the TCRdb copy retains only in-frame clones and omits some. The data contain approximately 50,000 clones, approximately 95% of them singletons. Material for sequencing was PBMCs. The source is a man between 35 and 55 years old with rheumatoid arthritis. Each CDR3 is given without its conserved first and last residue. The listing skips clone size in some rows; elsewhere it reads once, few, many or a size class.

V gene: TRBV29-1; J gene: TRBJ2-7; clone size: NA; CDR3 protein: SGRDRDYEQY
V gene: TRBV6-5; J gene: TRBJ2-1; clone size: NA; CDR3 protein: ASRGLAGSYNEQF
V gene: TRBV2; J gene: TRBJ1-1; clone size: NA; CDR3 protein: ASSDRRQGARRGTEAF
V gene: TRBV9; J gene: TRBJ1-2; clone size: NA; CDR3 protein: ASSYTGNYGYT
V gene: TRBV3-1/TRBV3-2; J gene: TRBJ2-1; clone size: NA; CDR3 protein: ASSQDVTSGEQF
V gene: TRBV4-1; J gene: TRBJ1-1; clone size: NA; CDR3 protein: ASSQEGVMNTEAF
V gene: TRBV20-1; J gene: TRBJ2-7; clone size: NA; CDR3 protein: SAREPLEQY
V gene: TRBV7-2; J gene: TRBJ2-5; clone size: NA; CDR3 protein: ASSLAPGGGQETQY
V gene: TRBV19; J gene: TRBJ1-1; clone size: NA; CDR3 protein: ASSIRDRVERTEAF
V gene: TRBV4-3; J gene: TRBJ1-1; clone size: NA; CDR3 protein: ASSQGKANTEAF
V gene: TRBV27; J gene: TRBJ1-2; clone size: once; CDR3 protein: ASSPLTALNFYGYT
V gene: TRBV14; J gene: TRBJ2-2; clone size: NA; CDR3 protein: ASSQERDSTRELF
V gene: TRBV10-3; J gene: TRBJ2-5; clone size: NA; CDR3 protein: AISERIGAGSETQY
V gene: TRBV6-2/TRBV6-3; J gene: TRBJ1-2; clone size: NA; CDR3 protein: ASSYSIQGGRGYT
V gene: TRBV4-3; J gene: TRBJ2-1; clone size: NA; CDR3 protein: ASSLEAGGHNEQF
V gene: TRBV7-8; J gene: TRBJ2-7; clone size: NA; CDR3 protein: ASSRFGTGIREQY
V gene: TRBV12-5; J gene: TRBJ1-5; clone size: NA; CDR3 protein: ASGLVDTGWGVNQPQH
V gene: TRBV3-1/TRBV3-2; J gene: TRBJ2-1; clone size: NA; CDR3 protein: ASSHSRGTYNEQF
V gene: TRBV2; J gene: TRBJ1-4; clone size: NA; CDR3 protein: ASSVTGVREKLF
V gene: TRBV9; J gene: TRBJ1-1; clone size: NA; CDR3 protein: ASSVGVGNTEAF
V gene: TRBV4-3; J gene: TRBJ1-5; clone size: NA; CDR3 protein: ASSQESGTGVISNQPQH
V gene: TRBV6-5; J gene: TRBJ1-1; clone size: NA; CDR3 protein: ASSYEGNGAF
V gene: TRBV29-1; J gene: TRBJ1-5; clone size: NA; CDR3 protein: SVGIGNQPQH
V gene: TRBV10-3; J gene: TRBJ2-5; clone size: NA; CDR3 protein: ATRGAGAETQY
V gene: TRBV18; J gene: TRBJ1-6; clone size: NA; CDR3 protein: ASSPRTGGDSPLH
V gene: TRBV27; J gene: TRBJ1-1; clone size: NA; CDR3 protein: ASSLKGTYGTEAF
V gene: TRBV5-4; J gene: TRBJ1-1; clone size: NA; CDR3 protein: ASTSGFAVNTEAF
V gene: TRBV6-5; J gene: TRBJ1-4; clone size: NA; CDR3 protein: ASSHTVGLEEKLF
V gene: TRBV21-1; J gene: TRBJ2-7; clone size: NA; CDR3 protein: ASSKARDHRYEQY